The rows below give T cell receptor beta chains drawn from one sample of a study of post-analysis software for immune sequencing data. TCRdb re-analysed the PCR reads in MiXCR, keeping a single row per CDR3 protein. This sample carries hundreds of thousands of distinct CDR3 sequences, approximately 37% of them seen once, and the ten largest clones take about 7.6%. The sequencing input was blood. The receptors were sampled from a girl aged 2 to 9 with multiple sclerosis. Both conserved end residues are part of each CDR3. Size is omitted from some rows. Given values are once, few, many or a class for expanded clones.

size | V | CDR3
few | TRBV20-1 | CSANRQVLAKNIQYF
few | TRBV5-1 | CASSLMRSSYNEQFF
- | TRBV20-1 | CSARPGGILAKNIQYF
few | TRBV5-1 | CASSLGISTDTQYF
- | TRBV28 | CASSPPGLRTYNEQFF
few | TRBV3-1 | CASSQETGADTQYF
- | TRBV20-1 | CSARAGNNEQFF
few | TRBV10-3 | CAIRTRASGKSYNEQFF
- | TRBV7-9 | CASSSDRDAAEQYF
few | TRBV5-1 | CATSLGPGQGNIQYF
- | TRBV12-3/TRBV12-4 | CASSLLAGGTEQYF
- | TRBV3-1 | CASSQGPSGSSEQYF
- | TRBV5-1 | CASSLKSRGYGYTF
few | TRBV10-3 | CAISESIISGIGQPQHF
- | TRBV7-3 | CASSPGREYNSPLHF
- | TRBV7-2 | CASNPGSHEQFF